The clone carrying this T cell receptor (beta chain) has ten or more counts. The data are from a study of blood T cell repertoires in COVID-19. The wider study: Acute and convalescent COVID-19 samples came from the United States, Italy and Spain. Nucleic acid was either cDNA or gDNA, and it came from T cells, B-cell-depleted T cells, or PBMCs.

As processed by the authors: Amplified reference gene primers provided the basis for estimating nucleated cell counts. TCRdb keeps only in-frame clones here, not all; method: immunoSEQ multiplex PCR. D and trimming come from the DNA, and the V and J calls and clone size come from that table. The table has some 160,000 clones, 65% to 85% seen once. The germline V gene encodes CDR1 MDHEN and CDR2 SYDVKM. V was clipped by 6 bases and J by 3 bases, with 30 bases between them. The CDR3 extends over 19 amino acids. Source material: peripheral blood. This sequence originates from a man in his fifties or sixties with active or convalescent COVID-19. The chain carries TRBV28 and TRBJ2-7; possibly TRBD1 for D (6 bases). The CDR3 DNA reads TGTGCCAGCAGCTCTAAGAAACGGGACATCCTTTCAAGGGGCTACGAGCAGTACTTC. Amino acids: CASSSKKRDILSRGYEQYF.